A single sample gave rise to the 17 T cell receptor beta chains below, sequenced in a study of CD8+ T cells in alopecia areata (dated by TCRdb to between 2017 and 2018). Libraries were constructed by the immunoSEQ multiplex PCR assay. To provide template for TCR sequencing, every sample had RNA extracted and reverse transcribed into cDNA. The source is immuneACCESS, and TCRdb retained only in-frame sequences with V and J called. Part of the clones is not carried over; for the studies checked, unresolved V genes explain less than half of this, and the remainder is unexplained. In this sample the table shows 80,000 to 100,000 clones, around 47% of which occur a single time. In total, the top ten clones hold around 19% of the sample. The sample's time point label is to be understood as: roughly 26 weeks on oral tofacitinib. This sample's treatment or condition label indicates: oral pan-JAK inhibitor, 5-10 mg twice daily.

Sequencing used CD8+ T cells sorted from blood, obtained at week 24, from a patient treated with tofacitinib. These receptors were taken from a human donor with alopecia areata.

V usage is TRBV14 and J usage is TRBJ2-5, with D unresolved. The germline V gene has CDR1 SGHDN and CDR2 FVKESK. This CDR3 has 12 amino acids. V was shortened by 0 bases and J by 4 bases, with 3 bases between the two germline ends. The CDR3 DNA reads as TGTGCCAGCAGCCAAGACCCAGAGACCCAGTACTTC. It specifies CASSQDPETQYF.

This chain joins TRBV27 and TRBJ1-2, with TRBD1 matching over 7 bases. This CDR3 has 16 amino acids. CDR1 MNHEY and CDR2 SMNVEV come from the germline V gene (reference sequence). Trimming took 5 bases from V and 8 from J; bases not matched to a gene: 17. CDR3 sequence: CASSPTLFDREAGYTF. CDR3 sequence (DNA): TGTGCCAGCAGTCCTACTCTTTTTGACAGGGAGGCGGGCTACACCTTC.

This clone was detected a few times. J is TRBJ2-7 and V is TRBV5-1; D call uncertain. The V gene's germline CDR1 is SGHRS and CDR2 YFSETQ. CDR3 length: 13 amino acids. With 0 bases removed from V and 2 bases from J, the gap between germline ends came to 6 bases. The DNA of the CDR3 is TGCGCCAGCAGCTTGGTCGAAGCCTACGAGCAGTACTTC. It translates to CASSLVEAYEQYF.

V and J are TRBV4-1 and TRBJ2-7; D uncertain. Trimming pared 3 bases from V and 0 bases from J, leaving 6 bases between. CDR3 size: 13 residues. The germline V gene encodes CDR1 MGHRA and CDR2 YSYEKL. CDR3 in amino acids: CASSHRLSYEQYF. The DNA for the CDR3 is TGCGCCAGCAGCCATCGGCTCTCCTACGAGCAGTACTTC.

This clone was counted many times. The V call is TRBV25-1, the J call TRBJ2-2, with D uncertain. V lost 2 bases and J 0 bases, leaving 10 bases between the germline ends. The germline V gene has CDR1 MGHDK and CDR2 SYGVNS. This CDR3 has 16 residues. In DNA, the CDR3 is TGTGCCAGCAGTGAACACATCAGTTCGAACACCGGGGAGCTGTTTTTT. It translates to CASSEHISSNTGELFF.

This chain uses TRBV14 with TRBJ2-7, with D perhaps TRBD1 or TRBD2 (6 bases each). Germline loops: CDR1 SGHDN, CDR2 FVKESK. Trimming stripped 4 bases from V and 5 bases from J, with 12 bases between. The CDR3 has 13 residues. The CDR3: CASSLGGGDEQYF. The DNA for the CDR3 is TGTGCCAGCAGCCTGGGGGGCGGGGACGAGCAGTACTTC.

This clone was seen a handful of times. The J gene is TRBJ2-1, the V gene TRBV10-2; D not resolved. The CDR3 loop spans 12 amino acids. Germline V gives CDR1 WSHSY, CDR2 SAAADI. V lost 7 bases, J lost 5 bases, and 9 bases lay in between. CDR3 sequence reads: CASKGLDNEQFF. DNA for the CDR3: TGCGCCAGCAAAGGCTTAGACAATGAGCAGTTCTTC.

The genes are TRBV7-9 and TRBJ2-5, with D possibly being TRBD2 (6 bases). Trimming stripped 5 bases from V and 6 bases from J, with 22 bases between. CDR3 length equals 16 residues. Germline V CDR1 and CDR2: SEHNR, FQNEAQ (reference sequence). The CDR3 is CASSTPEGRGRKTQYF. CDR3 coding DNA: TGTGCCAGCAGCACCCCCGAAGGCCGAGGGAGGAAGACCCAGTACTTC.

This clone has only a few counts. This sequence joins TRBV29-1 and TRBJ1-2; D is ambiguous. Trimming left V 4 bases short and J 1 base short, with 16 bases between. The CDR3 has 15 amino acids. CDR1 and CDR2 from the germline V gene are SQVTM and ANQGSEA. This CDR3 reads CSVVQREVVNYGYTF. The DNA for the CDR3 is TGCAGCGTTGTGCAAAGGGAAGTAGTTAACTATGGCTACACCTTC.

The V and J genes are TRBV13 and TRBJ2-3, with D unclear. Germline V gives CDR1 PRHDT, CDR2 FYEKMQ (reference sequence). Trimming pared 1 base from V and 4 bases from J, leaving 3 bases between. CDR3 length equals 12 residues. The CDR3 loop reads CASSLVSDTQYF. DNA for the CDR3: TGTGCCAGCAGCTTAGTGTCAGATACGCAGTATTTT.

This rearrangement joins TRBV5-6 to TRBJ2-1; D could derive from TRBD1 or TRBD2 (5 bases each). Trimming stripped 3 bases from V and 7 bases from J, with 11 bases between. This CDR3 has 13 residues. Germline CDR1 is SGHDT and CDR2 is YYEEEE. CDR3 sequence: CASSSGWGNEQFF. For the CDR3, the DNA is TGTGCCAGCAGCTCCGGGTGGGGGAATGAGCAGTTCTTC.

This clone was seen only a few times. The chain employs TRBV9 and TRBJ2-7; 9 nucleotides match TRBD1. The CDR3 covers 14 residues. Germline V CDR1 and CDR2: SGDLS, YYNGEE. J was trimmed by 2 bases and V by 4 bases; bases with no gene match: 4. The CDR3 protein is CASSPWTGAYEQYF. DNA of the CDR3: TGTGCCAGCAGCCCGTGGACAGGGGCCTACGAGCAGTACTTC.

This clone was counted once. This chain uses TRBV25-1 with TRBJ1-3; 9 nucleotides align to TRBD1. The CDR3 consists of 15 residues. The V gene's germline CDR1 is MGHDK and CDR2 SYGVNS. V was pared by 4 bases and J by 4 bases, with 5 bases of the junction left unmatched. CDR3 amino acids: CASSAGQGLGNTIYF. The CDR3, as DNA: TGTGCCAGCAGTGCTGGACAGGGGTTAGGAAACACCATATATTTT.

The chain recombines TRBV29-1 with TRBJ2-7; no clear D. This CDR3 has 12 residues. The germline V gene encodes CDR1 SQVTM and CDR2 ANQGSEA. V lost 0 bases and J lost 7, with 10 bases in between. The CDR3, as DNA: TGCAGCGTTGAAGATCGGTCGCCAGAGCAGTACTTC. Its protein is CSVEDRSPEQYF.

This clone was seen a few times. The CDR3 coding sequence is TGCAGCGTTGAGAGGGACAGGGGGGCTTTCTTT. Translated: CSVERDRGAFF. The chain combines TRBV29-1 with TRBJ1-1, with TRBD1 matching 11 bases. Germline V gene sequence: CDR1 SQVTM, CDR2 ANQGSEA. The J segment lost 11 bases and the V segment lost 3 bases, leaving 2 bases of the junction unmatched. The CDR3 is made up of 11 amino acids.

The J gene is TRBJ2-5, the V gene TRBV7-9; TRBD1 aligns across 9 bases. The CDR3 length is 15 residues. Germline V gene lookup returns CDR1 SEHNR and CDR2 FQNEAQ (reference sequence). V trimming: 5 bases; J trimming: 1 base; junction bases outside the gene matches: 5. The CDR3 nucleotides are TGTGCCAGCAGCCAAGGGACAGGGTCCCAAGAGACCCAGTACTTC. It is translated as CASSQGTGSQETQYF. The complete variable domain, with remaining parts taken from reference TRBV7-9 and TRBJ2-5, reads DTGVSQNPRHKITKRGQNVTFRCDPISEHNRLYWYRQTLGQGPEFLTYFQNEAQLEKSRLLSDRFSAERPKGSFSTLEIQRTEQGDSAMYLCASSQGTGSQETQYFGPGTRLLVL.

The V gene is TRBV4-1, the J gene TRBJ1-4; D unresolved. This CDR3 is 16 amino acids long. The germline CDR1 and CDR2 sequences are MGHRA and YSYEKL. Trimming removed 3 bases at V and 0 bases at J, with 11 bases between. The CDR3 bases are TGCGCCAGCAGCCATGATCCGCTTGCAACTAATGAAAAACTGTTTTTT. This encodes CASSHDPLATNEKLFF.